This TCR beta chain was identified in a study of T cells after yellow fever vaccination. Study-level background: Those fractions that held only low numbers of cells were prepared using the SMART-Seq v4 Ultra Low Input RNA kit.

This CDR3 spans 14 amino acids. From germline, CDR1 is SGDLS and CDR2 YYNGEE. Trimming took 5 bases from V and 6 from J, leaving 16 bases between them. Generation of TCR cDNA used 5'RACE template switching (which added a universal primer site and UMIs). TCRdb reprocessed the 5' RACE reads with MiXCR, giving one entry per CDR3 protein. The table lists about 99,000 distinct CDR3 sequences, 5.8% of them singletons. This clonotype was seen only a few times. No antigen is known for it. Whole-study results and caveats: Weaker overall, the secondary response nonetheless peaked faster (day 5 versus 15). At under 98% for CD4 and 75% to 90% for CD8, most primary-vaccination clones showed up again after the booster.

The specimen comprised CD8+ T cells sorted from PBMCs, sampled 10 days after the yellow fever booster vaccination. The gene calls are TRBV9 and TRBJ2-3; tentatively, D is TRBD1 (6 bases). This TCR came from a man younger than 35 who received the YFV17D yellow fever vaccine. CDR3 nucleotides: TGTGCCAGCAGTGATGGACAGACTTTCGATACGCAGTATTTT. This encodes CASSDGQTFDTQYF.